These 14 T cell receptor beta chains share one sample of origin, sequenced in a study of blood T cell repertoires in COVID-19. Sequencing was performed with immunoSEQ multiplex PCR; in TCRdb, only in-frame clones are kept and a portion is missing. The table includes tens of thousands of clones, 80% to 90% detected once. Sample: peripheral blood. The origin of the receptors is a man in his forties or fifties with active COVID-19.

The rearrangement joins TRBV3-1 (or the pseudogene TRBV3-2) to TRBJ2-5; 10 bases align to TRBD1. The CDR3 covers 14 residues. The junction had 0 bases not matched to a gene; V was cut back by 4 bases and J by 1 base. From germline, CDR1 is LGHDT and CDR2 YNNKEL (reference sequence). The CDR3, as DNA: TGTGCCAGCAGCCGGACAGGGGGCCAAGAGACCCAGTACTTC. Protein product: CASSRTGGQETQYF.

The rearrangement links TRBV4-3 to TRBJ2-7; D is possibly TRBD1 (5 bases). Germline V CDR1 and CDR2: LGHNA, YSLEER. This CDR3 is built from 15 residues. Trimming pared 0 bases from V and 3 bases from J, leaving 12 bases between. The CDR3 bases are TGCGCCAGCAGCCAAGATAGAGGACATGGCTACGAGCAGTACTTC. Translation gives CASSQDRGHGYEQYF.

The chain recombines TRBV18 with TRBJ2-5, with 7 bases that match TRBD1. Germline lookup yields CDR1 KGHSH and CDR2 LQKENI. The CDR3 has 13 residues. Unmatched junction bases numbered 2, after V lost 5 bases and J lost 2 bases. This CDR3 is CASSSGQQETQYF. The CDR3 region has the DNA TGTGCCAGCTCATCGGGACAGCAAGAGACCCAGTACTTC.

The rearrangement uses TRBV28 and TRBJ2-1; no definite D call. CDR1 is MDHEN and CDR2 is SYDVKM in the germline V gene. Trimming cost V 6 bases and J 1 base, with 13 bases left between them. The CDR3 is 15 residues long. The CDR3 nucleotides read TGTGCCAGCAGCAGAGACTCGTTATCCTACAATGAGCAGTTCTTC. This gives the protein CASSRDSLSYNEQFF.

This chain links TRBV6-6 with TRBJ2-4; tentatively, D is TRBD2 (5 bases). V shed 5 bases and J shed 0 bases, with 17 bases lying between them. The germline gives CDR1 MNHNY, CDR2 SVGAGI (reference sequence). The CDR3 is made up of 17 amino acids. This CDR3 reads CASSLRGGSLAKNIQYF. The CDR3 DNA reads TGTGCCAGCAGTCTTCGGGGTGGGTCTTTAGCCAAAAACATTCAGTACTTC.

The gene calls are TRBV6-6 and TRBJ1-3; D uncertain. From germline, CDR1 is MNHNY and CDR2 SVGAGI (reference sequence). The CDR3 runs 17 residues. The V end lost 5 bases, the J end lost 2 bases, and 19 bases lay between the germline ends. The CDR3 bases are TGTGCCAGCAGTCCTTATCCCGCAGTCTTAACTGGAAACACCATATATTTT. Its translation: CASSPYPAVLTGNTIYF.

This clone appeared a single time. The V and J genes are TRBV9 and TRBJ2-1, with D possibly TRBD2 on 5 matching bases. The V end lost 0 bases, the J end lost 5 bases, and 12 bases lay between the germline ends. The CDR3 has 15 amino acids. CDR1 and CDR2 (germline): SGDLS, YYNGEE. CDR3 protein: CASSVGGSPHNEQFF. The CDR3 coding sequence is TGTGCCAGCAGCGTAGGTGGGAGCCCCCACAATGAGCAGTTCTTC.

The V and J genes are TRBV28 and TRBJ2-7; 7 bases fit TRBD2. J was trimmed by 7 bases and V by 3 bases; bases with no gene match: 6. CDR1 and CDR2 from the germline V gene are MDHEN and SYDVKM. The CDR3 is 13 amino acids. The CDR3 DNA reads TGTGCCAGCAGTTTGCCGGGGGAGGGGGAGCAGTACTTC. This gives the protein CASSLPGEGEQYF.

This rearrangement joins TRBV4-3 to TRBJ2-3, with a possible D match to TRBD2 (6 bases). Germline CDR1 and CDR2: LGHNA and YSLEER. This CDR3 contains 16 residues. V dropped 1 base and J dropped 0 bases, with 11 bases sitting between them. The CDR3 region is CASSQVAETSTDTQYF. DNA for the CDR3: TGCGCCAGCAGCCAAGTAGCGGAGACTAGCACAGATACGCAGTATTTT.

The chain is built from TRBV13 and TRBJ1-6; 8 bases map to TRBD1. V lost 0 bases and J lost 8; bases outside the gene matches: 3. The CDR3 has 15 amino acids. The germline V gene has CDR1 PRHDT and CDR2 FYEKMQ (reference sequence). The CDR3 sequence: CASSLGDRAHSPLHF. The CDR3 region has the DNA TGTGCCAGCAGCTTAGGGGACAGGGCGCATTCACCCCTCCACTTT.

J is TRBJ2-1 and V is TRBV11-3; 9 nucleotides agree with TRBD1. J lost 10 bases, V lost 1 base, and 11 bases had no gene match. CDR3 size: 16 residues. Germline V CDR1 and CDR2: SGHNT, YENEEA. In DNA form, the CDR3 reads TGTGCCAGCAGCTTAGGTGGGGGGACAGGGAAAGGGGAGCAGTTCTTC. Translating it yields CASSLGGGTGKGEQFF.

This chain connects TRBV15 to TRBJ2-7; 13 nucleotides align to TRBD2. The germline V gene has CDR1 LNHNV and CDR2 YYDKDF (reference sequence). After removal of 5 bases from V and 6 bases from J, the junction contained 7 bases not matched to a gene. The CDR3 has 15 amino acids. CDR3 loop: CATSRGLAGVSEQYF. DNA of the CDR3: TGTGCCACCAGCCGAGGACTAGCGGGAGTGAGCGAGCAGTACTTC. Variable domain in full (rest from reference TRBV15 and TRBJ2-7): DAMVIQNPRYQVTQFGKPVTLSCSQTLNHNVMYWYQQKSSQAPKLLFHYYDKDFNNEADTPDNFQSRRPNTSFCFLDIRSPGLGDTAMYLCATSRGLAGVSEQYFGPGTRLTVT.

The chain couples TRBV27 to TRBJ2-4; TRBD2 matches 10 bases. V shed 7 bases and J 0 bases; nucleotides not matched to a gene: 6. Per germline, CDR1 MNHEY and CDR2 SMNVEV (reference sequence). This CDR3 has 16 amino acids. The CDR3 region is CASTFSGRIAKNIQYF. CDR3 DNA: TGTGCCAGCACCTTTAGCGGGAGGATAGCCAAAAACATTCAGTACTTC.

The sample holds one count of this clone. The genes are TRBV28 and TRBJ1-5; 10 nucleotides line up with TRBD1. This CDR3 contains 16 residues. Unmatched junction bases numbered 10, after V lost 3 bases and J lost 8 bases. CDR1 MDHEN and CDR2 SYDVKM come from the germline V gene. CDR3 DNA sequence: TGTGCCAGCAGTTTCCGGGACAGGGGTTGGGTGGAGCCCCAGCATTTT. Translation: CASSFRDRGWVEPQHF.